A selection of T cell receptor beta chains follows, all from one sample in a study of T cell responses to AZD1222 COVID-19 vaccine. Sequencing was performed with immunoSEQ multiplex PCR; in TCRdb, only in-frame clones are kept and a portion is missing. This table has about 70,000 clones, 84% appearing once. The sequencing here drew on peripheral blood, taken on day 0 of AZD1222 vaccination. The origin of the receptors is an adult in good health. Each CDR3 is given with its conserved first and last residue. D genes are given only for firm matches. Size is omitted from some rows. Given values are once, few, many or a class for expanded clones.

TRBV28	TRBD1	TRBJ1-2	few	TGTGCCAGCACCGATGGGGGCCGCGGACAGGGTGGGGATGGCTACACCTTC	CASTDGGRGQGGDGYTF
TRBV5-4	-	TRBJ1-6	-	TGTGCCAGCAGCTTGGAGGGGGGGGCCGTTTCACCCCTCCACTTT	CASSLEGGAVSPLHF
TRBV6-5	-	TRBJ1-1	-	TGTGCCAGCAGTTACTCGAAAGGCAGAAACACTGAAGCTTTCTTT	CASSYSKGRNTEAFF
TRBV2	TRBD2	TRBJ2-7	once	TGTGCCAGCAGTTACACTAGCGGCGGATACGAGCAGTACTTC	CASSYTSGGYEQYF
TRBV5-1	-	TRBJ2-3	-	TGCGCCAGCAGCTTGGAACAGTTTAGCACAGATACGCAGTATTTT	CASSLEQFSTDTQYF
TRBV4-1	-	TRBJ1-5	-	TGCGCCAGCAGCCAACACATCAATCAGCCCCAGCATTTT	CASSQHINQPQHF
TRBV9	-	TRBJ1-5	once	TGTGCCAGCAGCCTAAGAGTAGGAGCCCAGCATTTT	CASSLRVGAQHF
TRBV6-6	-	TRBJ1-1	-	TGTGCCAGCAGTTCTGTGACAGGTCTAGAAGCTTTCTTT	CASSSVTGLEAFF
TRBV29-1	TRBD1	TRBJ1-1	-	TGCAGCGTGGCCCAGGGGGGGAACACTGAAGCTTTCTTT	CSVAQGGNTEAFF
TRBV28	-	TRBJ1-1	-	TGTGCCAGCAGGCCAGCGGACACCCCTCGAAGAGCTTTCTTT	CASRPADTPRRAFF
TRBV11-1	-	TRBJ2-1	-	TGTGCCAGCAGCTTATCCTCTAGCGTAAATGAGCAGTTCTTC	CASSLSSSVNEQFF
TRBV30	-	TRBJ1-2	-	TGTGCCTGGAGTGTACAAAGTGGCTACACCTTC	CAWSVQSGYTF
TRBV7-2	TRBD1	TRBJ2-7	-	TGTGCCAGCAGCCGCACAGGGGGCAATGGCGAGCAGTACTTC	CASSRTGGNGEQYF
TRBV19	-	TRBJ1-5	-	TGTGCCAGTAGTACCAGCGGTCAGCCCCAGCATTTT	CASSTSGQPQHF
TRBV6-5	-	TRBJ1-2	-	TGTGCCAGCAGTCTTTTCCACGGGACACTCTATGGCTACACCTTC	CASSLFHGTLYGYTF
TRBV6-1	-	TRBJ1-3	-	TGTGCCAGCAGTGAAGCGAACCCGGATTCGAGAAACACCATATATTTT	CASSEANPDSRNTIYF
TRBV12-3/TRBV12-4	-	TRBJ1-1	-	TGTGCCAGCAGTTTTACCATGGGGACCGAAGCTTTCTTT	CASSFTMGTEAFF
TRBV6-1	-	TRBJ1-2	-	TGTGCCACCTTCGGGGACTATGGCTACACCTTC	CATFGDYGYTF
TRBV30	-	TRBJ1-5	-	TGTGCCTGGGGATCGGTCGGGCAGCCCCAGCATTTT	CAWGSVGQPQHF
TRBV24-1	-	TRBJ2-3	-	TGTGCCACCGAGGGGACTTCCACAGATACGCAGTATTTT	CATEGTSTDTQYF
TRBV4-2	-	TRBJ2-3	few	TGTGCCAGCAGCCAACCCGCAGATACGCAGTATTTT	CASSQPADTQYF
TRBV18	TRBD1	TRBJ1-2	once	TGTGCCAGCTCACCCGGGACAGGGATCGGTGGCTACACCTTC	CASSPGTGIGGYTF
TRBV18	-	TRBJ1-2	-	TGTGCCAGCTCACAGGGGCATACCTATGGCTACACCTTC	CASSQGHTYGYTF
TRBV6-5	-	TRBJ1-4	once	TGTGCCAGCAGCCTTGCAACTAATGAAAAACTGTTTTTT	CASSLATNEKLFF
TRBV6-2/TRBV6-3	-	TRBJ1-2	-	TGTGCCAGCAGTCGAGACAGCAACTATGGCTACACCTTC	CASSRDSNYGYTF
TRBV5-1	-	TRBJ1-6	-	TGCGCCAGCAGTGCCGACCTTGGGCTTAATTCACCCCTCCACTTT	CASSADLGLNSPLHF
TRBV28	-	TRBJ1-5	-	TGTGCCAGCAGTTTGTCTCGCAATCAGCCCCAGCATTTT	CASSLSRNQPQHF
TRBV7-2	TRBD1	TRBJ1-1	-	TGTGCCAGCAGCTTGGGGACAGGGTTAAACACTGAAGCTTTCTTT	CASSLGTGLNTEAFF
TRBV6-6	TRBD2	TRBJ2-5	-	TGTGCCATCGCCTGGGGTAGCGGGGGGCAGGAGACCCAGTACTTC	CAIAWGSGGQETQYF
TRBV9	-	TRBJ2-7	-	TGTGCCAGCAGCACCCGACAGAAGCCTTACGAGCAGTACTTC	CASSTRQKPYEQYF
TRBV5-1	-	TRBJ1-4	-	TGCGCCAGCAGCTTGGTCCCGGGTCAGGGAGAAAAACTGTTTTTT	CASSLVPGQGEKLFF
TRBV10-2	-	TRBJ2-1	-	TGCGCCAGCCTAACCGGGGCGACGGGATACAATGAGCAGTTCTTC	CASLTGATGYNEQFF
TRBV19	TRBD2	TRBJ2-1	-	TGTGCCAGTAGGACTGGACTAGCGGGGAGCGTGGAGCAGTTCTTC	CASRTGLAGSVEQFF
TRBV5-1	-	TRBJ1-5	-	TGCGCCAGCAGCTCCACGGATGCTAGCAATCAGCCCCAGCATTTT	CASSSTDASNQPQHF
TRBV30	-	TRBJ2-7	-	TGTGCCTGGGCCGAAGGGTACGAGCAGTACTTC	CAWAEGYEQYF
TRBV20-1	TRBD1	TRBJ1-2	-	TGCAGTGCTAGTCCAGGGGGTCCCGCCGGCTACACCTTC	CSASPGGPAGYTF